Sequencing of this T cell receptor (beta chain) was carried out in a study of identical twins. TCRdb analysed the 5' RACE reads with MiXCR anew, one entry per CDR3 protein. The sample lists fewer than 250,000 distinct CDR3 sequences, 7% to 8.5% occurring once. The CDR3 loop spans 16 amino acids. Germline V gene data show CDR1 as MNHEY and CDR2 as SVGAGI. The germline V and J ends were trimmed by 2 bases and 0 bases, with 11 bases remaining between them. The same data also went into a second study, on yellow fever vaccine responses in identical twins.

Sequencing was done on a sample of CD8+ T cells sorted from blood. The TCR comes from a woman younger than 35 in good health. The V and J genes are TRBV6-5 and TRBJ2-1; D remains ambiguous. The CDR3 spells CASSYATLSSYNEQFF. CDR3 bases: TGTGCCAGCAGTTACGCCACACTGAGCTCCTACAATGAGCAGTTCTTC.